The 5 T cell receptor beta chains below were found in one sample sequenced in a study of monozygotic twins with inflammatory bowel disease. TCRdb reprocessed the 5' RACE reads and keeps a single row for each CDR3 protein, giving no DNA. The ten top clones account for 2% to 2.5%, within a sample of about 160,000 distinct CDR3 sequences. The sequencing sample was made of blood. The source is a human donor with ulcerative colitis or Crohn's disease, or a healthy co-twin of an affected twin (not recorded which).

This chain uses TRBV7-2 with TRBJ1-6. The CDR3 sequence is 14 residues long. From germline, CDR1 is SGHTA and CDR2 FQGNSA. The CDR3: CASSARADNSPLHF.

The chain carries TRBV7-9 and TRBJ2-7. The CDR3 spans 13 residues. The V gene's germline CDR1 is SEHNR and CDR2 FQNEAQ (reference sequence). The CDR3 here is CASSPEVYYEQYF.

The J gene is TRBJ2-2, the V gene TRBV12-3 or TRBV12-4. CDR3 length equals 13 residues. The CDR3 reads CASSATATGELFF.

This chain uses TRBV7-3 with TRBJ2-1. CDR3 length: 16 residues. CDR1 SGHTA and CDR2 FQGTGA come from the germline V gene. CDR3 sequence reads: CASSLTVGSYYNEQFF. Full variable domain (rest looked up from reference TRBV7-3 and TRBJ2-1): GAGVSQTPSNKVTEKGKYVELRCDPISGHTALYWYRQSLGQGPEFLIYFQGTGAADDSGLPNDRFFAVRPEGSVSTLKIQRTERGDSAVYLCASSLTVGSYYNEQFFGPGTRLTVL.

This rearrangement joins TRBV20-1 to TRBJ2-3; TCRdb selects TRBD1, and the lack of DNA leaves this call unchecked. Germline CDR1 and CDR2: DFQATT and SNEGSKA (reference sequence). The CDR3 has 16 residues. CDR3 loop: CSARNDRQGIRHTQYF.